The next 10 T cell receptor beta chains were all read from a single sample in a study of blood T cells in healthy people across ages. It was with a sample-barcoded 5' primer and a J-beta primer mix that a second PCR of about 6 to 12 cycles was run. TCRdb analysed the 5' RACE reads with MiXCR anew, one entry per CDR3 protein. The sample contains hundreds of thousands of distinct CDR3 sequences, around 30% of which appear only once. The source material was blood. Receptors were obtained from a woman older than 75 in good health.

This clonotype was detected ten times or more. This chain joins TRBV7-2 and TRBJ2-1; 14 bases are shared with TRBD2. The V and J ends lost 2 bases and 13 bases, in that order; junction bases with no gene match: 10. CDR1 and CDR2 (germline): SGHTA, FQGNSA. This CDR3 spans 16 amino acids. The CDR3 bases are TGTGCCAGCAGCTTACTTTCCCCGACTAGCGGGGGGGGCCAGTTCTTC. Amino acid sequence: CASSLLSPTSGGGQFF.

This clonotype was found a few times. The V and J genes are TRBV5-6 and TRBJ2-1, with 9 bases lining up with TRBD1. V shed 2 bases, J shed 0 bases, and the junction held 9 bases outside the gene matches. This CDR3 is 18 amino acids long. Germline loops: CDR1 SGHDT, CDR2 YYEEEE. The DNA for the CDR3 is TGTGCCAGCAGCTTCTTGACAGGGGGTAAGAGCTCCTACAATGAGCAGTTCTTC. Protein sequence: CASSFLTGGKSSYNEQFF.

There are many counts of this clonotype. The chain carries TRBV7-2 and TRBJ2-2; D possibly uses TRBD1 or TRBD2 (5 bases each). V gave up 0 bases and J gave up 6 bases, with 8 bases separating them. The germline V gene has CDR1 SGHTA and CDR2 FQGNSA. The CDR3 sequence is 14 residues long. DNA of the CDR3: TGTGCCAGCAGCTTAGCGGGGCGGGCCGGGGAGCTGTTTTTT. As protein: CASSLAGRAGELFF.

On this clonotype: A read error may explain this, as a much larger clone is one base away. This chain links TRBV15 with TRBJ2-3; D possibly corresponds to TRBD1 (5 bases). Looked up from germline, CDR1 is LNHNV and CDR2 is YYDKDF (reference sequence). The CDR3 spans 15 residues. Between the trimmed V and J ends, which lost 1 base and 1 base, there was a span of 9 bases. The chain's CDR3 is CATSRGRRGTDTQYF. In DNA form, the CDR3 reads TGTGCCACCAGCAGAGGTCGCAGGGGCACAGATACGCAGTATTTT.

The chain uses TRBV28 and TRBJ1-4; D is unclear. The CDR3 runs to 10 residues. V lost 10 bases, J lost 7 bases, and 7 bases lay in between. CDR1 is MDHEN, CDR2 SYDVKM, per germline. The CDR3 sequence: CATRREKLFF. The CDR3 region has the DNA TGTGCCACTCGTCGTGAAAAACTGTTTTTT.

For the CDR3, the DNA is TGTGCCAGCGATAGAGGGGAAGCGGGGGGGCCGGGGAACGAGCAGTACTTC. Its protein product is CASDRGEAGGPGNEQYF. The chain is built from TRBV4-2 and TRBJ2-7, with 10 nucleotides matching TRBD2. CDR3 length: 17 amino acids. The germline CDR1 and CDR2 sequences are LGHNA and YNFKEQ. V trimming: 8 bases; J trimming: 5 bases; junction bases outside the gene matches: 18.

The CDR3 sequence: CATKSGRESEQYF. In DNA form, the CDR3 reads TGTGCCACCAAATCAGGGAGAGAGTCTGAGCAGTACTTC. This sequence joins TRBV28 and TRBJ2-7, with D perhaps assigned TRBD1 or TRBD2 (5 bases each). The germline V gene has CDR1 MDHEN and CDR2 SYDVKM. CDR3 length: 13 amino acids. With 10 bases removed from V and 7 bases from J, the gap between germline ends came to 20 bases.

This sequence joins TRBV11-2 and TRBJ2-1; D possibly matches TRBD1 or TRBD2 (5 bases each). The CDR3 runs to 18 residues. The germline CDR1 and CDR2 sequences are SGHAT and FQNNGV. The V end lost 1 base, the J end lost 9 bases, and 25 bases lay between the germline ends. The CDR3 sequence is CASSLVGRPGGRSGEQFF. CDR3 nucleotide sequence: TGTGCCAGCAGCTTAGTGGGACGACCTGGGGGAAGGAGTGGTGAGCAGTTCTTC.

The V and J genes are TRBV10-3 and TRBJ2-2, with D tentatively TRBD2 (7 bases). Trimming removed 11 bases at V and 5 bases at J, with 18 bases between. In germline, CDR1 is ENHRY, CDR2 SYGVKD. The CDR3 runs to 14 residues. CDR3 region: CAHHPGGPTGELFF. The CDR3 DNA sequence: TGTGCCCATCACCCCGGGGGGCCTACCGGGGAGCTGTTTTTT.

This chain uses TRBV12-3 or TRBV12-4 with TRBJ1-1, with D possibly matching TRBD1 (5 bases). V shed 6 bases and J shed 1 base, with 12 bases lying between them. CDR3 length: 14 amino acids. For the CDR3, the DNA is TGTGCCAGCAGGGACCCGACAGAGAACACTGAAGCTTTCTTT. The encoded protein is CASRDPTENTEAFF.